The rows below give T cell receptor beta chains drawn from one sample of a study of T cells after yellow fever vaccination. A single record per CDR3 protein comes from TCRdb applying MiXCR to the 5' RACE reads. Of about 630,000 distinct CDR3 sequences in the sample, 10% to 15% were seen once. Sequencing used PBMCs, obtained on the day of the yellow fever booster vaccination. The receptors stem from a man between 25 and 39 years old who received the YFV17D yellow fever vaccine. CDR3s include the opening cysteine and the closing phenylalanine or tryptophan. Each record gives: clone size, D gene, V gene, J gene, CDR3 protein, CDR3 DNA. A D gene is named only where the DNA matches it firmly. Only part of the rows carry a size: once, few, many, or a class if the clone is expanded.

NA	TRBD2	TRBV27	TRBJ2-3	CASSSLAGGPGKDTQYF	TGTGCCAGCAGTTCGCTAGCGGGAGGGCCGGGAAAAGATACGCAGTATTTT
many	TRBD2	TRBV29-1	TRBJ2-4	CSSGSSGIGSKNIQYF	TGCAGTTCCGGGTCTAGCGGGATTGGTTCCAAAAACATTCAGTACTTC
NA	TRBD2	TRBV7-8	TRBJ2-5	CASTPPLREGLETQYF	TGTGCCAGCACACCTCCCTTGCGGGAGGGCCTCGAGACCCAGTACTTC
few	TRBD2	TRBV4-3	TRBJ2-1	CASSQAWEGTGLSSEQFF	TGCGCCAGCAGCCAAGCTTGGGAGGGGACGGGGCTTTCGTCTGAGCAGTTCTTC
many	NA	TRBV11-2	TRBJ2-7	CASSPRIRRSYEQYF	TGTGCCAGCAGCCCGCGCATCCGGCGATCCTACGAGCAGTACTTC
few	NA	TRBV5-1	TRBJ2-7	CASSEGLARSYEQYF	TGCGCCAGCAGCGAAGGACTCGCCCGCTCCTACGAGCAGTACTTC
NA	NA	TRBV4-3	TRBJ2-3	CASSQEFGMGAAGPTDTQYF	TGCGCCAGCAGCCAAGAATTCGGGATGGGGGCAGCAGGACCCACAGATACGCAGTATTTT
NA	NA	TRBV29-1	TRBJ2-3	CSVEERIDTQYF	TGCAGCGTTGAAGAGAGAATAGATACGCAGTATTTT
few	TRBD1	TRBV7-9	TRBJ2-5	CASSLAGTGGETQYF	TGTGCCAGCAGCCTCGCCGGGACAGGGGGGGAGACCCAGTACTTC
many	NA	TRBV7-2	TRBJ1-6	CASSLQGLGNSPLHF	TGTGCCAGCAGCTTACAGGGGTTAGGAAATTCACCCCTCCACTTT
few	TRBD2	TRBV20-1	TRBJ2-7	CSAWGGSYEQYF	TGCAGTGCGTGGGGGGGCTCCTACGAGCAGTACTTC
NA	TRBD2	TRBV29-1	TRBJ2-4	CSVSARTSGTVAKNIQYF	TGCAGCGTTTCCGCGAGGACTAGCGGAACCGTAGCCAAAAACATTCAGTACTTC
NA	NA	TRBV20-1	TRBJ2-6	CCASQRRAPGANVLTF	TGCTGTGCTAGCCAAAGGAGGGCCCCTGGGGCCAACGTCCTGACTTTC
many	TRBD2	TRBV9	TRBJ2-3	CASSLRLAGTTDTQYF	TGTGCCAGCAGCCTCCGACTAGCGGGAACGACAGATACGCAGTATTTT
few	TRBD2	TRBV3-1	TRBJ2-3	CASSQRGLPTDTQYF	TGTGCCAGCAGCCAAAGGGGACTACCCACAGATACGCAGTATTTT
many	NA	TRBV20-1	TRBJ1-5	CSARHGGESEPQHF	TGCAGTGCTAGACATGGGGGGGAGTCGGAGCCCCAGCATTTT
few	TRBD1	TRBV20-1	TRBJ2-1	CSARDADRGYEQFF	TGCAGTGCTAGAGACGCGGACAGGGGATATGAGCAGTTCTTC
many	NA	TRBV7-8	TRBJ2-7	CASSLERDYEQYF	TGTGCCAGCAGCTTGGAAAGGGACTACGAGCAGTACTTC
many	NA	TRBV7-2	TRBJ2-7	CASSPDIYEQYF	TGTGCCAGCAGCCCGGATATCTACGAGCAGTACTTC
few	NA	TRBV27	TRBJ2-4	CASSKSGAKNIQYF	TGTGCCAGCAGTAAAAGCGGGGCCAAAAACATTCAGTACTTC
NA	NA	TRBV21-1	TRBJ2-1	CASSKRNSGPDEQFF	TGTGCCAGCAGCAAAAGGAATAGCGGGCCCGATGAGCAGTTCTTC
once	NA	TRBV5-5	TRBJ2-6	CASSLIGANVLTF	TGTGCCAGCAGCTTGATCGGGGCCAACGTCCTGACTTTC
few	TRBD1	TRBV5-5	TRBJ2-5	CASSLPGTGGTQYF	TGTGCCAGCAGCTTGCCCGGGACAGGGGGTACCCAGTACTTC
NA	TRBD1	TRBV29-1	TRBJ2-3	CSSSAGTESTDTQYF	TGCAGCTCCTCCGCCGGGACAGAGAGCACAGATACGCAGTATTTT
few	NA	TRBV7-2	TRBJ2-5	CASSLALGGGWRETQYF	TGTGCCAGCAGCTTAGCGTTGGGTGGTGGCTGGAGGGAGACCCAGTACTTC
NA	NA	TRBV5-1	TRBJ2-7	CASSLGGAEYEQYF	TGCGCCAGCAGCTTAGGAGGGGCCGAATACGAGCAGTACTTC
few	NA	TRBV5-5	TRBJ2-1	CASSLLGAPTYNEQFF	TGTGCCAGCAGCTTGTTAGGGGCACCTACATACAATGAGCAGTTCTTC
few	NA	TRBV20-1	TRBJ2-1	CSVYRRRQATDNEQFF	TGCAGTGTCTATAGACGCCGGCAGGCAACGGATAATGAGCAGTTCTTC
few	NA	TRBV12-3/TRBV12-4	TRBJ1-5	CASTRAWGQPQHF	TGTGCCAGCACCAGAGCCTGGGGTCAGCCCCAGCATTTT
NA	TRBD1	TRBV7-2	TRBJ2-7	CASSPGTGATYEQYF	TGTGCCAGCAGCCCTGGGACAGGCGCCACCTACGAGCAGTACTTC
NA	NA	TRBV11-2	TRBJ2-5	CASSLESTTQYF	TGTGCCAGCAGTTTAGAGTCAACGACCCAGTACTTC
NA	TRBD1	TRBV28	TRBJ2-2	CASSYSRGRGTGELFF	TGTGCCAGCAGTTATTCTAGGGGGCGTGGAACCGGGGAGCTGTTTTTT
few	TRBD2	TRBV7-2	TRBJ2-7	CASSLAVAGPYEQYF	TGTGCCAGCAGCTTAGCCGTAGCGGGCCCCTACGAGCAGTACTTC
few	NA	TRBV6-5	TRBJ2-1	CASSHPGPPQLGEQFF	TGTGCCAGCAGTCACCCGGGACCGCCTCAATTGGGTGAGCAGTTCTTC
few	NA	TRBV28	TRBJ1-1	CASSLRRDLAFF	TGTGCCAGCAGTTTAAGGCGGGATCTAGCTTTCTTT
many	NA	TRBV6-5	TRBJ2-6	CASSYTGSPGANVLTF	TGTGCCAGCAGTTACACAGGGAGCCCTGGGGCCAACGTCCTGACTTTC
NA	NA	TRBV2	TRBJ1-5	CASSGAGLDNQPQHF	TGTGCCAGCAGTGGGGCAGGGTTGGACAATCAGCCCCAGCATTTT
few	TRBD1	TRBV6-5	TRBJ2-7	CASSFTGGGREQYF	TGTGCCAGCAGTTTCACAGGGGGCGGGCGAGAGCAGTACTTC
NA	NA	TRBV20-1	TRBJ2-2	CSAVPGGSNTGELFF	TGCAGTGCTGTTCCCGGGGGTTCGAACACCGGGGAGCTGTTTTTT
many	NA	TRBV5-1	TRBJ2-1	CASSLASRSSYNEQFF	TGCGCCAGCAGCTTGGCCAGCCGATCCTCCTACAATGAGCAGTTCTTC
NA	TRBD2	TRBV7-2	TRBJ2-1	CASSHGLAGDISNEQFF	TGTGCCAGCAGCCATGGACTAGCGGGAGACATCTCCAATGAGCAGTTCTTC
NA	NA	TRBV20-1	TRBJ2-4	CSARDYRVPYF	TGCAGTGCTAGAGATTATAGGGTCCCGTACTTC
NA	NA	TRBV19	TRBJ1-2	CASSGISDYGYTF	TGTGCCAGTAGCGGGATATCAGACTATGGCTACACCTTC
NA	NA	TRBV13	TRBJ2-1	CASSSGHGCFF	TGTGCCAGCAGCTCTGGACACGGCTGCTTCTTC
NA	NA	TRBV24-1	TRBJ2-1	CATSDRGTGGARPDEQFF	TGTGCCACCAGTGACCGGGGGACGGGGGGCGCTCGACCGGATGAGCAGTTCTTC
few	NA	TRBV5-1	TRBJ2-2	CASSLLVAGISTGELFF	TGCGCCAGCAGCTTGTTGGTGGCGGGAATTTCCACCGGGGAGCTGTTTTTT
NA	NA	TRBV6-1	TRBJ1-1	CASSRGAGATEAFF	TGTGCCAGCAGCCGAGGAGCAGGGGCCACTGAAGCTTTCTTT
NA	NA	TRBV5-1	TRBJ2-1	CASSLELGPSYNEQFF	TGCGCCAGCAGCTTGGAACTTGGCCCCTCCTACAATGAGCAGTTCTTC
few	NA	TRBV4-3	TRBJ2-7	CASSQDLDVGTYEQYF	TGCGCCAGCAGCCAAGATCTCGACGTAGGAACCTACGAGCAGTACTTC
NA	NA	TRBV9	TRBJ2-7	CASSVGVGSSYEQYF	TGTGCCAGCAGCGTAGGGGTAGGGAGCTCCTACGAGCAGTACTTC
many	NA	TRBV2	TRBJ2-7	CASSFRQASYEQYF	TGTGCCAGCAGCTTCCGACAGGCCTCCTACGAGCAGTACTTC
many	TRBD2	TRBV7-2	TRBJ2-1	CASSPRRLAGGDEQFF	TGTGCCAGCAGCCCAAGGCGACTAGCGGGAGGGGATGAGCAGTTCTTC
few	NA	TRBV20-1	TRBJ2-2	CSARAQGSTGELFF	TGCAGTGCTAGAGCCCAGGGATCCACCGGGGAGCTGTTTTTT
NA	TRBD1	TRBV6-5	TRBJ2-4	CASSYSMGQGNIQYF	TGTGCCAGCAGTTACTCGATGGGACAGGGAAACATTCAGTACTTC
NA	TRBD1	TRBV20-1	TRBJ1-6	CSAMGQGSLKGDSPLHF	TGCAGTGCTATGGGACAGGGATCCCTAAAAGGAGATTCACCCCTCCACTTT
few	TRBD1	TRBV7-2	TRBJ2-7	CASSSDRAEQYF	TGTGCCAGCAGCTCCGACAGGGCCGAGCAGTACTTC
NA	TRBD1	TRBV5-5	TRBJ1-5	CASSPRQGINQPQHF	TGTGCCAGCAGTCCTCGACAGGGGATTAATCAGCCCCAGCATTTT
NA	TRBD2	TRBV7-2	TRBJ2-4	CASRPGTIQNIQYF	TGTGCCAGCAGGCCAGGGACTATCCAAAACATTCAGTACTTC
few	TRBD2	TRBV10-3	TRBJ2-1	CAIANPGTSGTSGSYNEQFF	TGTGCCATCGCTAACCCCGGGACTAGCGGGACGTCAGGGTCCTACAATGAGCAGTTCTTC
few	TRBD2	TRBV5-8	TRBJ2-6	CASSPGLGGSGANVLTF	TGTGCCAGCAGCCCGGGACTAGGGGGCTCTGGGGCCAACGTCCTGACTTTC